This T cell receptor (beta chain) came from a study of breast tumors, draining lymph nodes, adjacent tissues. Broader study findings: Data fit most tumor T cells coming from lymph node, expanding in tumor. Tumor repertoires ranked between lymph nodes and nontumor tissue in diversity, with V and J gene preferences. Luminal-like breast cancer showed significantly higher tumor–nontumor repertoire similarity than basal-like. The lymph node origin of tumor T cells was framed as consistent with a hypothesis, not demonstrated.

Germline assignment: CDR1 LGHDT and CDR2 YNNKEL (reference sequence). The CDR3 contains 17 residues. V shed 0 bases and J 9 bases; nucleotides not matched to a gene: 10. Samples came from axillary lymph nodes draining the breast cancer. As concerns this clonotype: Its antigen remains unknown.

MiXCR, run by TCRdb on the multiplex PCR reads, gives a single entry per CDR3 protein. The sample shows about 140,000 distinct CDR3 sequences, around a third of them seen only once. The specimen was axillary lymph node tissue. This chain links TRBV3-1 with TRBJ1-6, with 8 bases identical to TRBD1. This receptor was obtained from a female donor with breast cancer. Some clones in this sample may be carry-over from other donors' samples. DNA for the CDR3: TGTGCCAGCAGCCAAGACTGGACAGGGACGGATACTTCACCCCTCCACTTT. This codes for CASSQDWTGTDTSPLHF.